The 13 T cell receptor beta chains below all came from one sample that was sequenced in a study of human T cells and chemical hapten exposure. The time point is: patch test 3, about 24 weeks after DPC sensitization. The treatment here: therapeutic diphenylcyclopropenone sensitization with weekly scalp DPC. TCRdb reanalysed the RACE reads using MiXCR and keeps one entry per CDR3 protein. This table holds tens of thousands of distinct CDR3 sequences, roughly 11% found once. Sequenced here: whole blood, sampled in connection with sensitization to the hapten diphenylcyclopropenone (DPC). These receptor sequences come from a woman between 50 and 59 years old with alopecia areata. Some clones in this sample may be carry-over from other donors' samples.

This clonotype was observed a handful of times. The chain links TRBV20-1 to TRBJ2-1, with D possibly TRBD1 on 6 matching bases. Trimming left V 6 bases short and J 8 bases short, with 17 bases between. CDR1 and CDR2 from the germline V gene are DFQATT and SNEGSKA (reference sequence). The CDR3 consists of 13 residues. The CDR3 protein is CSAPRGSNDEQFF. The CDR3 bases are TGCAGTGCCCCCAGGGGTTCCAATGATGAGCAGTTCTTC.

The genes are TRBV11-3 and TRBJ2-1; 9 bases are a match to TRBD2. V lost 1 base to trimming and J lost 0 bases; unmatched junction nucleotides: 13. The CDR3 is made up of 20 amino acids. Germline V lookup: CDR1 SGHNT, CDR2 YENEEA. The CDR3 DNA sequence: TGTGCCAGCAGCTTAGGTCCAGCGGGGGGCCCCTTAGTCTCCTACAATGAGCAGTTCTTC. This sequence encodes CASSLGPAGGPLVSYNEQFF.

This clonotype came up many times. The chain employs TRBV29-1 and TRBJ2-1, with D possibly called TRBD1 or TRBD2 (5 bases each). V lost 2 bases to trimming and J lost 4 bases, with 15 bases between them. The CDR3 is 15 amino acids. Germline V lookup: CDR1 SQVTM, CDR2 ANQGSEA. The CDR3 sequence is CSVEPPGPRYNEQFF. The CDR3 DNA sequence: TGCAGCGTTGAACCGCCGGGACCTCGGTACAATGAGCAGTTCTTC.

V usage is TRBV3-1 and J usage is TRBJ2-5; TRBD2 agrees at 7 bases. In germline, CDR1 is LGHDT, CDR2 YNNKEL (reference sequence). After removal of 0 bases from V and 4 bases from J, the junction contained 8 bases not matched to a gene. This CDR3 is built from 16 residues. The DNA of the CDR3 is TGTGCCAGCAGCCAAGACGGCGGGAGAGTGATAGAGACCCAGTACTTC. Its protein product is CASSQDGGRVIETQYF.

The chain couples TRBV27 to TRBJ2-7; tentative D call: TRBD1 (7 bases). The length of the CDR3 is 15 residues. Trimming took 4 bases from V and 5 from J, leaving 18 bases between them. Germline assignment: CDR1 MNHEY and CDR2 SMNVEV (reference sequence). CDR3 sequence reads: CASSWGRGAPDEQYF. The CDR3 bases are TGTGCCAGCAGTTGGGGCAGGGGGGCTCCCGACGAGCAGTACTTC.

This chain uses TRBV7-9 with TRBJ1-2; D ambiguous. The V end was cut by 0 bases, the J end by 6 bases, with 14 bases between. The CDR3 runs 15 residues. Germline loops: CDR1 SEHNR, CDR2 FQNEAQ (reference sequence). CDR3 nucleotide sequence: TGTGCCAGCAGCTTAGCCAGGATTAAAAATGATGGCTACACCTTC. Residues: CASSLARIKNDGYTF. Using reference TRBV7-9 and TRBJ1-2 for the parts outside the CDR3, the full variable domain is DTGVSQNPRHKITKRGQNVTFRCDPISEHNRLYWYRQTLGQGPEFLTYFQNEAQLEKSRLLSDRFSAERPKGSFSTLEIQRTEQGDSAMYLCASSLARIKNDGYTFGSGTRLTVV.

The rearrangement links TRBV2 to TRBJ2-7; D tentatively reads TRBD1 or TRBD2 (6 bases each). V lost 7 bases and J 2 bases, leaving 15 bases between the germline ends. This CDR3 region has 14 residues. Germline values: CDR1 SNHLY, CDR2 FYNNEI. The CDR3 DNA is TGTGCCAGCAATAGGGGGGCTCTTACCTACGAGCAGTACTTC. As protein: CASNRGALTYEQYF.

The V gene is TRBV12-3 or TRBV12-4, the J gene TRBJ1-1; tentative D call: TRBD1 (5 bases). The CDR3 runs 14 residues. V shed 8 bases and J shed 6 bases, with 19 bases lying between them. CDR3: CASGGVGSRSEAFF. CDR3 in DNA: TGTGCCAGCGGGGGAGTCGGCAGTCGTTCTGAAGCTTTCTTT.

There are many counts of this clonotype. The chain has TRBV20-1 and TRBJ2-2; D is unresolved. Germline lookup yields CDR1 DFQATT and CDR2 SNEGSKA (reference sequence). V lost 3 bases and J 6 bases, leaving 14 bases between the germline ends. The CDR3 runs 14 residues. CDR3 coding DNA: TGCAGTGCTAGTCGTTCCCAACGGGCCGGGGAGCTGTTTTTT. Translation gives CSASRSQRAGELFF.

This clonotype was found many times. The gene calls are TRBV6-1 and TRBJ2-3, with 7 bases lining up with TRBD1. Germline loops: CDR1 MNHNS, CDR2 SASEGT. V was pared by 6 bases and J by 6 bases, with 15 bases of the junction left unmatched. The CDR3 extends over 16 amino acids. The CDR3 DNA reads as TGTGCCAGCAGAAAATTACAGGGGACGAGCTTGGATACGCAGTATTTT. Translated: CASRKLQGTSLDTQYF.

The chain couples TRBV4-1 to TRBJ2-7; 10 positions match TRBD1. CDR3 length: 20 residues. Losses at the gene ends were 0 bases for V and 4 bases for J; bases not matched to a gene: 18. Germline CDR1 and CDR2: MGHRA and YSYEKL. CDR3 region: CASSQDGRTGGPPAGYEQYF. CDR3 sequence (DNA): TGCGCCAGCAGCCAAGATGGGCGGACAGGGGGTCCTCCCGCGGGGTACGAGCAGTACTTC.

There are a few counts of this clonotype. V and J are TRBV20-1 and TRBJ1-5; D unclear. The germline V and J ends were trimmed by 6 bases and 4 bases, with 10 bases remaining between them. Germline-derived CDR1 and CDR2 are DFQATT and SNEGSKA (reference sequence). The CDR3 has 12 amino acids. CDR3 sequence reads: CSASSGNQPQHF. The DNA of the CDR3 is TGCAGTGCGAGTTCGGGGAATCAGCCCCAGCATTTT.

This clonotype was seen more than once but under ten times. The chain uses TRBV5-5 and TRBJ1-5; D not resolved. From germline, CDR1 is SGHKS and CDR2 YYEKEE (reference sequence). CDR3 length: 13 residues. Trimming took off 0 bases at V and 5 bases at J, with 6 bases between the two ends. In DNA, the CDR3 is TGTGCCAGCAGCTTGGACTACTATCAGCCCCAGCATTTT. It codes for CASSLDYYQPQHF.